This T cell receptor (beta chain) appears in the sequencing data of a study of PD-1 blockade in classical Hodgkin lymphoma. The study, taken as a whole, reports: As was reported, newly diagnosed patients showed lower baseline TCR diversity than healthy donors did.

After autologous stem cell transplantation all patients relapsed, and prior brentuximab vedotin exposure differed between cohorts. Isolated CD8+ T cells were derived from thawed PBMCs through magnetic negative selection. There are 12 residues in the CDR3. Germline-derived CDR1 and CDR2 are MGHDK and SYGVNS. Trimming at V came to 10 bases and at J to 1 base, leaving 2 bases not matched to a gene. As for this clone: Its specificity is unknown.

The protocol was immunoSEQ multiplex PCR, while the TCRdb copy is restricted to in-frame clones and leaves out a portion. This repertoire shows nearly 1,500 clones, roughly four fifths found once; its top ten account for approximately 24%. Material: CD8+ T cells from blood, obtained at baseline. This chain links TRBV25-1 with TRBJ1-1, with 8 bases that match TRBD1. This clonotype was sampled from a human donor with classical Hodgkin lymphoma. The CDR3 here is CATGQGNTEAFF. The DNA for the CDR3 is TGTGCCACCGGACAGGGGAACACTGAAGCTTTCTTT.